Listed below are T cell receptor beta chains from one sample, sequenced in a study of T cell responses to AZD1222 COVID-19 vaccine. Libraries were prepared by immunoSEQ multiplex PCR; TCRdb keeps only in-frame clonotypes and omits some of them. This sample has approximately 130,000 clones, with more than 90% found just once. Specimen: peripheral blood, collected 28 days after the second AZD1222 dose. These receptors were collected from an adult who received the AZD1222 COVID-19 vaccine. Each CDR3 is given with its conserved first and last residue. D genes are given only for firm matches. Size values are once, few and many counts, or a class for expanded clones, and some rows have none.

abundance: .
v_gene: TRBV28
d_gene: .
j_gene: TRBJ1-4
CDR3nt: TGTGCCAGCACCCTTAGGGGGGGCGAAAAACTGTTTTTT
CDR3aa: CASTLRGGEKLFF

abundance: .
v_gene: TRBV6-5
d_gene: .
j_gene: TRBJ1-5
CDR3nt: TGTGCCAGCAGTTACGGCCGGCTGAATCAGCCCCAGCATTTT
CDR3aa: CASSYGRLNQPQHF

abundance: .
v_gene: TRBV28
d_gene: TRBD1
j_gene: TRBJ1-2
CDR3nt: TGTGCCAGCACCCTCAGGACAGGGAGCTATGGCTACACCTTC
CDR3aa: CASTLRTGSYGYTF

abundance: .
v_gene: TRBV5-5
d_gene: TRBD1
j_gene: TRBJ1-2
CDR3nt: TGTGCCAGCAGCGCCTCAGGGGGCTTCAGGGAAGGCTACACCTTC
CDR3aa: CASSASGGFREGYTF

abundance: .
v_gene: TRBV14
d_gene: .
j_gene: TRBJ2-7
CDR3nt: TGTGCCAGCAGCCTAACTTACGAGCAGTACTTC
CDR3aa: CASSLTYEQYF

abundance: .
v_gene: TRBV7-3
d_gene: TRBD2
j_gene: TRBJ2-3
CDR3nt: TGTGCCAGCAGCTTAAATGGCGGGAGGACAGATACGCAGTATTTT
CDR3aa: CASSLNGGRTDTQYF

abundance: .
v_gene: TRBV10-1
d_gene: .
j_gene: TRBJ1-5
CDR3nt: TGCGCCAGCAGTGCGACAGCCCCGTTGTTGGGGTATAGCAATCAGCCCCAGCATTTT
CDR3aa: CASSATAPLLGYSNQPQHF

abundance: .
v_gene: TRBV30
d_gene: .
j_gene: TRBJ1-2
CDR3nt: TGTGCCTGGAGTCGGCGAGCTAACTATGGCTACACCTTC
CDR3aa: CAWSRRANYGYTF

abundance: .
v_gene: TRBV28
d_gene: TRBD1
j_gene: TRBJ1-2
CDR3nt: TGTGCCAGCGGGACAGGGTCAAGTGGCTACACCTTC
CDR3aa: CASGTGSSGYTF

abundance: .
v_gene: TRBV18
d_gene: .
j_gene: TRBJ1-5
CDR3nt: TGTGCCAGCTCACCAAGGGGGGATAGCAATCAGCCCCAGCATTTT
CDR3aa: CASSPRGDSNQPQHF

abundance: .
v_gene: TRBV2
d_gene: .
j_gene: TRBJ1-4
CDR3nt: TGTGCCAGCAGGGAAAGGGGAAGGGGTAATGAAAAACTGTTTTTT
CDR3aa: CASRERGRGNEKLFF

abundance: once
v_gene: TRBV28
d_gene: .
j_gene: TRBJ1-3
CDR3nt: TGTGCCAGCCGAACAGGTGGTTCTGGAAACACCATATATTTT
CDR3aa: CASRTGGSGNTIYF

abundance: .
v_gene: TRBV27
d_gene: TRBD2
j_gene: TRBJ2-1
CDR3nt: TGTGCCAGCAGGCCTAGGGGTAGCGGGAGCCAGGAGTTCTTC
CDR3aa: CASRPRGSGSQEFF

abundance: once
v_gene: TRBV18
d_gene: .
j_gene: TRBJ2-6
CDR3nt: TGTGCCAGCTCCACCACAGCGCTGGGCAGTGGGGCCAACGTCCTGACTTTC
CDR3aa: CASSTTALGSGANVLTF

abundance: .
v_gene: TRBV6-1
d_gene: .
j_gene: TRBJ2-2
CDR3nt: TGTGCCAGCAGTGAAGCGAGGTTGGTGGGAGGAGGTACCGGGGAGCTGTTTTTT
CDR3aa: CASSEARLVGGGTGELFF

abundance: .
v_gene: TRBV4-1
d_gene: TRBD2
j_gene: TRBJ2-1
CDR3nt: TGCGCCAGCAGCCAAGGTGGGGGTAGCGGGAGACATGAGCAGTTCTTC
CDR3aa: CASSQGGGSGRHEQFF

abundance: .
v_gene: TRBV3-1/TRBV3-2
d_gene: .
j_gene: TRBJ1-6
CDR3nt: TGTGCCAGCAGCCAAGGGACAGCTAATTCACCCCTCCACTTT
CDR3aa: CASSQGTANSPLHF

abundance: .
v_gene: TRBV10-3
d_gene: .
j_gene: TRBJ1-2
CDR3nt: TGTGCCATCAGTGAGTCCGGACAGCCCTATGGCTACACCTTC
CDR3aa: CAISESGQPYGYTF

abundance: .
v_gene: TRBV19
d_gene: TRBD2
j_gene: TRBJ2-2
CDR3nt: TGTGCCAGTAGTCGCGGCGTAGCGGGGACCCTTCGTAGCACCGGGGAGCTGTTTTTT
CDR3aa: CASSRGVAGTLRSTGELFF

abundance: .
v_gene: TRBV6-5
d_gene: .
j_gene: TRBJ1-5
CDR3nt: TGTGCCAGCGCCTGGCAAGACATGGGCAATCAGCCCCAGCATTTT
CDR3aa: CASAWQDMGNQPQHF

abundance: .
v_gene: TRBV6-2/TRBV6-3
d_gene: TRBD2
j_gene: TRBJ2-2
CDR3nt: TGTGCCAGCAGTGCCCCGGGACTAGCGCCTCGAGTCACCGGGGAGCTGTTTTTT
CDR3aa: CASSAPGLAPRVTGELFF

abundance: .
v_gene: TRBV7-9
d_gene: .
j_gene: TRBJ1-4
CDR3nt: TGTGCCAGCAGCTTTACAGGGACTAATGAAAAACTGTTTTTT
CDR3aa: CASSFTGTNEKLFF

abundance: .
v_gene: TRBV7-2
d_gene: .
j_gene: TRBJ1-6
CDR3nt: TGTGCCAGCAGCTTATCGGCAGAAAATTCACCCCTCCACTTT
CDR3aa: CASSLSAENSPLHF

abundance: .
v_gene: TRBV7-2
d_gene: TRBD1
j_gene: TRBJ2-2
CDR3nt: TGTGCCAGCAGCCCACAGGGGGCCTACACCGGGGAGCTGTTTTTT
CDR3aa: CASSPQGAYTGELFF

abundance: .
v_gene: TRBV6-5
d_gene: TRBD2
j_gene: TRBJ2-7
CDR3nt: TGTGCCAGCAGACCCTCCGCGGGAGGGAACTACGAGCAGTACTTC
CDR3aa: CASRPSAGGNYEQYF

abundance: .
v_gene: TRBV29-1
d_gene: .
j_gene: TRBJ2-5
CDR3nt: TGCAGCGTTGAACCCCTCGAGCGGGTGGGGACCCAGTACTTC
CDR3aa: CSVEPLERVGTQYF

abundance: .
v_gene: TRBV4-2
d_gene: TRBD1
j_gene: TRBJ2-1
CDR3nt: TGTGCCAGCAGCTATGACAGGGGGCAAGGGAATGAGCAGTTCTTC
CDR3aa: CASSYDRGQGNEQFF

abundance: .
v_gene: TRBV11-2
d_gene: TRBD2
j_gene: TRBJ2-3
CDR3nt: TGTGCCAGCAGCTCGGGACTAGCGGTTAGCACAGATACGCAGTATTTT
CDR3aa: CASSSGLAVSTDTQYF

abundance: .
v_gene: TRBV6-5
d_gene: .
j_gene: TRBJ2-5
CDR3nt: TGTGCCAGCAGGAGGGGGAGCCAAGAGACCCAGTACTTC
CDR3aa: CASRRGSQETQYF

abundance: .
v_gene: TRBV19
d_gene: TRBD1
j_gene: TRBJ2-7
CDR3nt: TGTGCCAGCCGTGACAGGGGGAGTTACGAGCAGTACTTC
CDR3aa: CASRDRGSYEQYF

abundance: .
v_gene: TRBV28
d_gene: .
j_gene: TRBJ1-3
CDR3nt: TGTGCCAGCAGTAGCAGAAACACCATATATTTT
CDR3aa: CASSSRNTIYF

abundance: .
v_gene: TRBV6-2/TRBV6-3
d_gene: .
j_gene: TRBJ2-7
CDR3nt: TGTGCCAGCAGTTTCCAACCCTACGAGCAGTACTTC
CDR3aa: CASSFQPYEQYF

abundance: .
v_gene: TRBV19
d_gene: .
j_gene: TRBJ2-2
CDR3nt: TGTGCCAGTACCAAGACCGGGGAGCTGTTTTTT
CDR3aa: CASTKTGELFF

abundance: .
v_gene: TRBV10-3
d_gene: TRBD1
j_gene: TRBJ2-3
CDR3nt: TGTGCCATCAGGGATCTGAGGGGGCCCACAGATACGCAGTATTTT
CDR3aa: CAIRDLRGPTDTQYF

abundance: .
v_gene: TRBV27
d_gene: TRBD2
j_gene: TRBJ2-1
CDR3nt: TGTGCCAGCAGTTTAGCGGCGGGAGTGCGGAATGAGCAGTTCTTC
CDR3aa: CASSLAAGVRNEQFF

abundance: .
v_gene: TRBV14
d_gene: .
j_gene: TRBJ2-1
CDR3nt: TGTGCCAGCAGCCAAGATCTTGGTCAGAACTACAATGAGCAGTTCTTC
CDR3aa: CASSQDLGQNYNEQFF

abundance: .
v_gene: TRBV7-8
d_gene: .
j_gene: TRBJ2-3
CDR3nt: TGTGCCAGCAGCCTCCGGACGGGCGGGTCTACAGATACGCAGTATTTT
CDR3aa: CASSLRTGGSTDTQYF

abundance: .
v_gene: TRBV2
d_gene: .
j_gene: TRBJ2-7
CDR3nt: TGTGCCAGCAACCAGGACTCCTACGAGCAGTACTTC
CDR3aa: CASNQDSYEQYF

abundance: .
v_gene: TRBV11-2
d_gene: .
j_gene: TRBJ2-1
CDR3nt: TGTGCCAGCAGCTTCGGGGGTGAGCAGTTCTTC
CDR3aa: CASSFGGEQFF

abundance: .
v_gene: TRBV6-5
d_gene: .
j_gene: TRBJ2-3
CDR3nt: TGTGCCAGCAGTTACACCAACCCTAGCACAGATACGCAGTATTTT
CDR3aa: CASSYTNPSTDTQYF

abundance: .
v_gene: TRBV27
d_gene: .
j_gene: TRBJ2-1
CDR3nt: TGTGCCAGCACCCCGGCGGGGTCAAGCTCCTACAATGAGCAGTTCTTC
CDR3aa: CASTPAGSSSYNEQFF

abundance: .
v_gene: TRBV3-1/TRBV3-2
d_gene: .
j_gene: TRBJ1-1
CDR3nt: TGTGCCAGCAGCCAACCCCCGCAAGGTGTAAGGACTGAAGCTTTCTTT
CDR3aa: CASSQPPQGVRTEAFF

abundance: .
v_gene: TRBV7-3
d_gene: .
j_gene: TRBJ1-2
CDR3nt: TGTGCCAGCAGCTCACTGCTGCCGGGCACCTCCTCAGGGAGCCTATGGCTTTTCTTC
CDR3aa: CASSSLLPGTSSGSLWLFF

abundance: once
v_gene: TRBV2
d_gene: TRBD1
j_gene: TRBJ1-2
CDR3nt: TGTGCCAGCAGGCTGACAGGGCCGGACTATGGCTACACCTTC
CDR3aa: CASRLTGPDYGYTF

abundance: .
v_gene: TRBV30
d_gene: TRBD1
j_gene: TRBJ1-5
CDR3nt: TGTGCCTGGAGTGCCGGGACAGTTAGCAATCAGCCCCAGCATTTT
CDR3aa: CAWSAGTVSNQPQHF

abundance: .
v_gene: TRBV15
d_gene: .
j_gene: TRBJ2-7
CDR3nt: TGTGCCACCAGCAGAGATAGGAGGGAAGGAGGATACGAGCAGTACTTC
CDR3aa: CATSRDRREGGYEQYF

abundance: .
v_gene: TRBV6-1
d_gene: .
j_gene: TRBJ1-1
CDR3nt: TGTGCCAGCAGTGAAGGACAGAAGAACACTGAAGCTTTCTTT
CDR3aa: CASSEGQKNTEAFF

abundance: .
v_gene: TRBV27
d_gene: .
j_gene: TRBJ1-1
CDR3nt: TGTGCCAGCAGCCCCCGGGTAGTAGGCACTGAAGCTTTCTTT
CDR3aa: CASSPRVVGTEAFF